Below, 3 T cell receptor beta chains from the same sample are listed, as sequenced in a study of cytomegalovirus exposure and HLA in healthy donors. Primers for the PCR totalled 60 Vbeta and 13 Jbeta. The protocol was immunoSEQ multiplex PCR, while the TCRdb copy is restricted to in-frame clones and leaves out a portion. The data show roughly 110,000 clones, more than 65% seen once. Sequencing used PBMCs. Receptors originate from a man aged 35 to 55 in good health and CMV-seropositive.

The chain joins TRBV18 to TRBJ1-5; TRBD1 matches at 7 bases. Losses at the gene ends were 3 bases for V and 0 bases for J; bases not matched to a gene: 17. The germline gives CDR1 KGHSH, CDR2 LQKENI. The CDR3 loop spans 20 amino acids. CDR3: CASSPYRDSLRGISNQPQHF. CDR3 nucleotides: TGTGCCAGCTCACCCTACCGGGACAGCTTAAGGGGGATTAGCAATCAGCCCCAGCATTTT.

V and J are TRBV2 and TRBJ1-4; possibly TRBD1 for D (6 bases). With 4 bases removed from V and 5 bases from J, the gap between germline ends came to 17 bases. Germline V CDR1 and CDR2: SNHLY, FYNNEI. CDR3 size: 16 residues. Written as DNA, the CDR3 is TGTGCCAGCAGTGTACCATTGACAGGAACGAATGAAAAACTGTTTTTT. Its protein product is CASSVPLTGTNEKLFF.

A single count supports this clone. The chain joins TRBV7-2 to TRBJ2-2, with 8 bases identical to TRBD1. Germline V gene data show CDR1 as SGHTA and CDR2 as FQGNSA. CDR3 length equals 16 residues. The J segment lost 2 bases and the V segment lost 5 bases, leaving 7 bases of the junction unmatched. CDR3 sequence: CASSARQGRNTGELFF. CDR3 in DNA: TGTGCCAGCAGCGCACGACAGGGGAGAAACACCGGGGAGCTGTTTTTT.